This T cell receptor beta chain was observed in a study of cytomegalovirus exposure and HLA in healthy donors. Points from the study as a whole: TCR beta sequences reportedly predicted most subjects' HLA-A and HLA-B alleles accurately. By a later analysis, the bulk of CMV-associated TCR beta chains appeared HLA-restricted.

Regarding this clone: Its specificity is not known.

Germline lookup yields CDR1 MNHEY and CDR2 SMNVEV (reference sequence). The CDR3 extends over 12 amino acids. V was pared by 0 bases and J by 13 bases, with 10 bases between. 13 Jbeta primers and 60 Vbeta primers were used for the PCR. Clones were read by immunoSEQ multiplex PCR, and TCRdb kept only the in-frame ones, dropping some. The sample contains around 200,000 clones, roughly 78% of which appear only once. The sequence came from a woman in her twenties or thirties in good health and CMV-seropositive. This chain uses TRBV27 with TRBJ2-1; a weak D match, TRBD1 (6 bases). Sequenced material: PBMCs. The CDR3 sequence is CASSLSGTTQFF. The DNA for the CDR3 is TGTGCCAGCAGTTTATCCGGGACAACTCAGTTCTTC.